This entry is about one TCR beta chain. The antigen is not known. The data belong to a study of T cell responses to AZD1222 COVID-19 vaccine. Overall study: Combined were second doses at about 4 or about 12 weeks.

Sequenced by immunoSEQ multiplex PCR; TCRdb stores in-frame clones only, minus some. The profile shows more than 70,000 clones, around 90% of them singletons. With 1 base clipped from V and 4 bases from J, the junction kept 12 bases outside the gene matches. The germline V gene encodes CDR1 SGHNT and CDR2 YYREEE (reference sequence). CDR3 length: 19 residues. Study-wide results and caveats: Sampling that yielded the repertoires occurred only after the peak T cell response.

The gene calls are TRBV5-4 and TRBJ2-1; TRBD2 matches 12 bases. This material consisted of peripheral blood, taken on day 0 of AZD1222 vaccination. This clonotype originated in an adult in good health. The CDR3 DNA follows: TGTGCCAGCAGCTTGCGACTAGCGGGAGCTCGAGGGGGATACAATGAGCAGTTCTTC. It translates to CASSLRLAGARGGYNEQFF.